The present entry profiles one T cell receptor (beta chain) with its context. This CDR3 spans 15 amino acids. Looked up from germline, CDR1 is LGHNA and CDR2 is YSLEER. V was trimmed by 5 bases and J by 3 bases, leaving 15 bases between them. This sample stems from a study of cytomegalovirus exposure and HLA in healthy donors. Primers for the PCR totalled 60 Vbeta and 13 Jbeta. Sequencing was performed with immunoSEQ multiplex PCR; in TCRdb, only in-frame clones are kept and a portion is missing. The sample shows 150,000 to 200,000 clones, roughly 80% of them seen only once. The receptor was isolated from a man aged 50-60 years in good health and CMV-seronegative. The J gene is TRBJ2-3, the V gene TRBV4-3, with D possibly being TRBD2 (6 bases). Material: PBMCs. The CDR3 protein is CASSTRDGLTDTQYF. CDR3 nucleotide sequence: TGCGCCAGCAGCACCCGGGACGGACTAACAGATACGCAGTATTTT.